What follows are 19 T cell receptor beta chains derived from one specimen sequenced in a study of beta chain features in type 1 diabetes. The investigators reverse transcribed all of the isolated RNA, so they sequenced expressed TCRB transcripts. Only in-frame clones appear in the TCRdb table, and some are missing; sequencing was by immunoSEQ multiplex PCR. Here the sample spans about 320,000 clones, 13% to 15% being singletons. Sequenced: central memory CD4+ T cells from blood. All receptors come from a man aged 25 to 40 in good health.

V gene TRBV19 combines with J gene TRBJ1-1; 7 nucleotides agree with TRBD1. The length of the CDR3 is 17 residues. Germline trimming cut 2 bases from V and 5 bases from J; bases unmatched to any gene: 14. The germline gives CDR1 LNHDA, CDR2 SQIVND (reference sequence). Here the CDR3 DNA reads TGTGCCAGTAGTATATCACTATTCCTGACAGGGCGAACTGAAGCTTTCTTT. Translated, it gives CASSISLFLTGRTEAFF.

This clone was seen only a few times. The chain uses TRBV7-2 and TRBJ2-7; D unclear. The CDR3 length is 11 residues. Germline CDR1 SGHTA, CDR2 FQGNSA. Trimming took off 4 bases at V and 7 bases at J, with 8 bases between the two ends. For the CDR3, the DNA is TGTGCCAGCAGCTCACTGTCAGAGCAGTACTTC. Translated, it gives CASSSLSEQYF.

The J gene is TRBJ2-1, the V gene TRBV29-1; D gene ambiguous. V was shortened by 6 bases and J by 13 bases, with 19 bases between the two germline ends. CDR3 size: 12 residues. Germline V gene sequence: CDR1 SQVTM, CDR2 ANQGSEA. In DNA, the CDR3 is TGCAGCGTGTTCGGATTTGAATCCATTCAGTTCTTC. Encoded protein: CSVFGFESIQFF.

J is TRBJ2-3 and V is TRBV7-2; TRBD2 matches at 8 bases. Germline CDR1 is SGHTA and CDR2 is FQGNSA. The CDR3 contains 16 residues. The V segment lost 2 bases and the J segment 3 bases; nucleotides outside the gene matches: 7. CDR3 region: CASSLTGGQDTDTQYF. The CDR3 coding sequence is TGTGCCAGCAGCTTAACGGGGGGGCAAGATACAGATACGCAGTATTTT.

This clone has just a few counts. The gene calls are TRBV10-3 and TRBJ1-5, with D perhaps TRBD1 (6 bases). V gave up 10 bases and J gave up 5 bases, with 12 bases separating them. Germline loops: CDR1 ENHRY, CDR2 SYGVKD. There are 12 residues in the CDR3. CDR3: CASSRQDQPQHF. The CDR3 DNA reads TGTGCCAGCAGCAGACAGGATCAGCCCCAGCATTTT.

This clone was observed a handful of times. V and J are TRBV7-2 and TRBJ2-7; 9 bases agree with TRBD2. The CDR3 totals 16 residues. The germline CDR1 and CDR2 sequences are SGHTA and FQGNSA. V was pared by 1 base and J by 3 bases, with 7 bases of the junction left unmatched. CDR3: CASSLGERAGGYEQYF. DNA of the CDR3: TGTGCCAGCAGCTTAGGCGAACGAGCGGGGGGCTACGAGCAGTACTTC.

Worth noting for this clone: At one end, the junction sequence differs from germline, possibly due to a read error. Other DNA sequences in the sample encode the same CDR3. V usage is TRBV5-1 and J usage is TRBJ1-4; weak D call: TRBD1 (6 bases). Germline-derived CDR1 and CDR2 are SGHRS and YFSETQ. This CDR3 has 15 amino acids. CDR3 loop: CASSFGRGVAEKLFF. The CDR3 DNA sequence: TGCGCCAGTAGCTTTGGCAGGGGAGTTGCTGAAAAACTGTTTTTT.

The rearrangement joins TRBV6-5 to TRBJ2-7, with 11 bases identical to TRBD2. The CDR3 contains 14 residues. Trimming took 5 bases from V and 3 from J; bases not matched to a gene: 3. Germline-derived CDR1 and CDR2 are MNHEY and SVGAGI. CDR3 residues: CASSTSGGFYEQYV. As DNA, the CDR3 is TGTGCCAGCAGTACTAGCGGGGGCTTCTACGAGCAGTACGTC.

The chain uses TRBV4-1 and TRBJ2-3; D unresolved. Per the germline V gene, CDR1 is MGHRA and CDR2 is YSYEKL. This CDR3 spans 14 amino acids. V was pared by 1 base and J by 4 bases, with 9 bases between. CDR3: CASSQGQSADTQYF. The CDR3 DNA sequence: TGCGCCAGCAGCCAAGGGCAGAGCGCAGATACGCAGTATTTT.

This clone has a handful of counts. The chain joins TRBV6-5 to TRBJ2-5; 11 bases are a match to TRBD2. The CDR3 extends over 15 amino acids. V lost 6 bases and J lost 4; bases outside the gene matches: 7. Germline V gene lookup returns CDR1 MNHEY and CDR2 SVGAGI. Here the CDR3 DNA reads TGTGCCAGCAGGACTAGCGGGGCGGGGCGAGAGACCCAGTACTTC. Translated: CASRTSGAGRETQYF.

The chain links TRBV14 to TRBJ2-5; no clear D. Germline values: CDR1 SGHDN, CDR2 FVKESK. Deletions cut 6 bases from V and 3 bases from J, with 20 bases between. The CDR3 runs to 16 residues. CDR3 in amino acids: CASSRSTPQRKETQYF. CDR3 coding DNA: TGTGCCAGCAGTCGCAGTACCCCACAACGAAAAGAGACCCAGTACTTC.

This clone was counted only a few times. One junction end does not reproduce the germline sequence, and a read error may be involved. J is TRBJ1-4 and V is TRBV10-3, with D maybe TRBD1 (5 bases). CDR3 length equals 13 residues. Germline V gene data show CDR1 as ENHRY and CDR2 as SYGVKD. The CDR3 here is CAISEGLHEKLFF. The CDR3 region has the DNA TGTGCCATAAGTGAGGGACTCCACGAAAAACTGTTTTTT.

This chain links TRBV5-8 with TRBJ1-1, with D unclear. The CDR3 covers 13 residues. CDR1 is SGHTS and CDR2 is YDEGEE in the germline V gene. Trimming removed 2 bases from V and 11 bases from J, with 16 bases in between. The CDR3 here is CASSFDSRAGAFF. The CDR3 DNA reads TGTGCCAGCAGCTTTGATTCCCGCGCCGGGGCTTTCTTT.

CDR3 loop: CASSSGSTNTQYF. The CDR3 DNA reads as TGTGCCTCAAGCAGCGGAAGTACCAATACGCAGTATTTT. The chain links TRBV7-3 to TRBJ2-3, with a possible D match to TRBD2 (5 bases). The CDR3 is made up of 13 amino acids. V lost 11 bases and J lost 7, with 19 bases in between. The germline V gene has CDR1 SGHTA and CDR2 FQGTGA.

The chain combines TRBV29-1 with TRBJ2-1, with 7 bases fitting TRBD2. The germline V gene encodes CDR1 SQVTM and CDR2 ANQGSEA. This CDR3 contains 14 residues. V lost 5 bases to trimming and J lost 5 bases; unmatched junction nucleotides: 9. CDR3: CSVRIGTINNEQFF. CDR3 sequence (DNA): TGCAGCGTTCGAATCGGGACTATTAACAATGAGCAGTTCTTC.

J is TRBJ2-7 and V is TRBV7-6; TRBD2 aligns across 8 bases. This CDR3 has 14 amino acids. The germline CDR1 and CDR2 sequences are SGHVS and FNYEAQ. The trim removed 4 bases at V and 1 base at J, leaving 3 bases unmatched. This CDR3 reads CASSYRGGSYEQYF. CDR3 coding DNA: TGTGCCAGCAGCTATCGGGGGGGATCCTACGAGCAGTACTTC. The full variable domain, completed using reference TRBV7-6 and TRBJ2-7, is GAGVSQSPRYKVTKRGQDVALRCDPISGHVSLYWYRQALGQGPEFLTYFNYEAQQDKSGLPNDRFSAERPEGSISTLTIQRTEQRDSAMYRCASSYRGGSYEQYFGPGTRLTVT.

This clone came up a few times. This rearrangement joins TRBV5-1 to TRBJ2-3; a weak D match, TRBD1 (5 bases). V lost 0 bases, J lost 1 base, and 9 bases lay in between. The CDR3 sequence is 15 residues long. In germline, CDR1 is SGHRS, CDR2 YFSETQ. The CDR3 DNA is TGCGCCAGCAGCTTGGGTGAAGGGGGCACAGATACGCAGTATTTT. Its protein product is CASSLGEGGTDTQYF.

The rearrangement uses TRBV4-3 and TRBJ2-1; 14 nucleotides align to TRBD2. The V gene's germline CDR1 is LGHNA and CDR2 YSLEER. The CDR3 extends over 18 amino acids. With 2 bases clipped from V and 9 bases from J, the junction kept 12 bases outside the gene matches. The CDR3, as DNA: TGCGCCAGCAGCCAACTAGGGACTAGCGGGGGACGGATTCGTGAGCAGTTCTTC. Amino acid sequence: CASSQLGTSGGRIREQFF.

The chain is built from TRBV28 and TRBJ1-2; 8 bases agree with TRBD1. This CDR3 is 14 amino acids long. With V trimmed by 6 bases and J by 1 base, 4 bases remained unmatched. Per germline, CDR1 MDHEN and CDR2 SYDVKM. The CDR3 DNA sequence: TGTGCCAGCAGCCAGGGGGCGGGTAACTATGGCTACACCTTC. Translated: CASSQGAGNYGYTF.